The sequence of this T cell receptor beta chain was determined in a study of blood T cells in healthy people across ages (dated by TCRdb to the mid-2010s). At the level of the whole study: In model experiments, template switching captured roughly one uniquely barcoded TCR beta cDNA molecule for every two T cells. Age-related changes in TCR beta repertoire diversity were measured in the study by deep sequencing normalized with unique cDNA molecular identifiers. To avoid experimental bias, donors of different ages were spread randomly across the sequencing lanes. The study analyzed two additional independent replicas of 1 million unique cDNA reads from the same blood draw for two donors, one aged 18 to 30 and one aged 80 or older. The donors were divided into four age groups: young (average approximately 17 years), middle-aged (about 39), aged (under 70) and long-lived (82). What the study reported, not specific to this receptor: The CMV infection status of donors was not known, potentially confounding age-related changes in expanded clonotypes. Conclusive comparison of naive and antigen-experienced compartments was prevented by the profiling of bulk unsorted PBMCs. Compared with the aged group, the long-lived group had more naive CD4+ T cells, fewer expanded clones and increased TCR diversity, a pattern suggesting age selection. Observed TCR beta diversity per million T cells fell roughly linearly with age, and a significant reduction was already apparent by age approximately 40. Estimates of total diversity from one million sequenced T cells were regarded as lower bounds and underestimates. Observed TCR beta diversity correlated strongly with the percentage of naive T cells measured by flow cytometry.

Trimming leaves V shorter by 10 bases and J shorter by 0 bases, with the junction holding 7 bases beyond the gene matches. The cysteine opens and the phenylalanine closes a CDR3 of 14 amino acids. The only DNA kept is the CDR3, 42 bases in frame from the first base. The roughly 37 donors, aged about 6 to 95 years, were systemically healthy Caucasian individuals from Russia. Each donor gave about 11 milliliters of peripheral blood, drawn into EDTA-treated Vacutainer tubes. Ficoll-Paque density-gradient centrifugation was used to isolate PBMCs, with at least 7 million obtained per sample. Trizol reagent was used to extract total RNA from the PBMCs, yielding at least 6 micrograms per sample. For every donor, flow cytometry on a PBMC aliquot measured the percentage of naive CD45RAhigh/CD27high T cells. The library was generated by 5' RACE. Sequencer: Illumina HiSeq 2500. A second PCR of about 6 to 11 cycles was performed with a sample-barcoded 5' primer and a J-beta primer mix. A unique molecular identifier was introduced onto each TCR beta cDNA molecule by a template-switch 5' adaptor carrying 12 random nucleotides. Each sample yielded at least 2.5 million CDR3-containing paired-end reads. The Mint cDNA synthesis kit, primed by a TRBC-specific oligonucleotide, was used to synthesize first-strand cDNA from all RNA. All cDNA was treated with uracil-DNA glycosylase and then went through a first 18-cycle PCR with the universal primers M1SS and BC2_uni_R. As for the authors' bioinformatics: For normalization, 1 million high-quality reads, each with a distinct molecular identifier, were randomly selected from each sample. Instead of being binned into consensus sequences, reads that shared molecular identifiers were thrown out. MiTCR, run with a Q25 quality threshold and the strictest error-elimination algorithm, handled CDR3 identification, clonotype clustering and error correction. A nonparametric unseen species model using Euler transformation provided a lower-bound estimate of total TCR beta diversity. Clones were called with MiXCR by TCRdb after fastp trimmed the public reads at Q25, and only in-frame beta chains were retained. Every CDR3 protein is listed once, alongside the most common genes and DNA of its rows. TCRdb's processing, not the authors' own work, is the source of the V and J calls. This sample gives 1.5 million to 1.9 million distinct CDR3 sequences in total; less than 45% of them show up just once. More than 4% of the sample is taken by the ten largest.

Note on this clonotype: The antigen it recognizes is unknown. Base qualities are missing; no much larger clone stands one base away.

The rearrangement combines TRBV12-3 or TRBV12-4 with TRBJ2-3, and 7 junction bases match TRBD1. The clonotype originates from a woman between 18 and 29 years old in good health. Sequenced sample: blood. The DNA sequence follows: TGTGCCATGAACAGGGGCGCTAGCACAGATACGCAGTATTTT. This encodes CAMNRGASTDTQYF.